This TCR beta chain comes out of a study of blood T cell repertoires in COVID-19. V lost 6 bases to trimming and J lost 3 bases; unmatched junction nucleotides: 9. Germline values: CDR1 LNHDA, CDR2 SQIVND (reference sequence). The CDR3 is made up of 15 amino acids. This clone appeared once. Per the original methods: Estimation of nucleated cell counts relied on the amplification of reference gene primers. Data came from immunoSEQ multiplex PCR; TCRdb stores just in-frame clones and leaves some out. That table gives V, J and clone size, and the DNA gave D and trimming. The top ten hold around 8% of the sample, which has 120,000 to 150,000 clones, 80% to 90% seen once.

Sample: peripheral blood. The chain carries TRBV19 and TRBJ1-1, with 8 bases aligning to TRBD1. The source of this sequence is a woman in her sixties with COVID-19, enrolled during active disease. Here the CDR3 DNA reads TGTGCCAGTAGACGTCCCGGACAGGGTGACACTGAAGCTTTCTTT. It encodes CASRRPGQGDTEAFF.